The 14 T cell receptor beta chains below come from one sample, sequenced in a study of glioma-infiltrating T cells. Amplification of TCR alpha and beta CDR3 regions from RNA used iRepertoire nested multiplex PCR. A single record per CDR3 protein comes from TCRdb applying MiXCR to the multiplex PCR reads. The sample includes tens of thousands of distinct CDR3 sequences, 35% to 45% of them seen just once. Sequencing was carried out using glioma tissue, nonneoplastic brain tissue, or PBMCs (not recorded which). Receptors were obtained from a human donor with low-grade glioma or glioblastoma, undergoing nonglioma brain surgery, or in good health (not recorded which).

This rearrangement joins TRBV20-1 to TRBJ2-7; TRBD1 agrees at 8 bases. The V segment lost 2 bases and the J segment 2 bases; nucleotides outside the gene matches: 17. The CDR3 covers 18 residues. Germline loops: CDR1 DFQATT, CDR2 SNEGSKA (reference sequence). CDR3 nucleotide sequence: TGCAGTGCTAGAAGTAGAACCAAACAGGGGGTTTCCCCCTACGAGCAGTACTTC. Residues: CSARSRTKQGVSPYEQYF.

To note about this clonotype: One end of the junction is discordant with germline, which a read error may explain. The rearrangement links TRBV27 to TRBJ2-1; 8 bases are shared with TRBD2. CDR3 length: 15 amino acids. Germline V gives CDR1 MNHEY, CDR2 SMNVEV (reference sequence). The CDR3 spells CASSVTSGPYNQQFF. CDR3 sequence (DNA): TGTGCCAGCAGTGTCACTAGCGGTCCTTACAATCAGCAGTTCTTC.

As concerns this clonotype: Relative to the germline gene, one junction end is altered; a read error may explain this. The rearrangement uses TRBV6-1 and TRBJ2-5; no definite D call. Germline CDR1 and CDR2: MNHNS and SASEGT. This CDR3 region has 14 residues. CDR3 region: CASSEESRVKTLYF. The CDR3 DNA follows: TGTGCCAGCAGTGAAGAATCAAGGGTGAAGACCCTGTACTTC.

With regard to this clonotype: At one boundary the junction diverges from the germline segment, which might be a read error. The J gene is TRBJ2-1, the V gene TRBV3-1; D gene ambiguous. Germline loops: CDR1 LGHDT, CDR2 YNNKEL (reference sequence). CDR3 length equals 16 residues. CDR3 residues: CARSQDRSLSYNEQLF. The CDR3, as DNA: TGTGCCAGAAGCCAAGATAGGAGCCTCTCCTACAATGAGCAGCTCTTC.

This clonotype came up many times. The rearrangement uses TRBV18 and TRBJ2-1; 7 bases line up with TRBD1. Germline loops: CDR1 KGHSH, CDR2 LQKENI. The CDR3 consists of 13 residues. V gave up 2 bases and J gave up 16 bases; unmatched junction bases: 11. The CDR3 DNA reads as TGTGCCAGCTCACCAGATCAAGACAGGGTTGGTTTCTTC. It encodes CASSPDQDRVGFF.

This clonotype has at least ten counts. The chain uses TRBV20-1 and TRBJ2-7; 8 bases agree with TRBD1. The CDR3 is 17 residues long. Germline CDR1 is DFQATT and CDR2 is SNEGSKA (reference sequence). V lost 0 bases, J lost 4 bases, and 14 bases stayed unmatched. As DNA, the CDR3 is TGCAGTGCTAGAGACCCGTTCGGACAGGGAGGAATGTACGAGCAGTACTTC. Protein product: CSARDPFGQGGMYEQYF.

In its sample, this clonotype was seen many times. The gene calls are TRBV2 and TRBJ1-3, with D unresolved. The germline V gene encodes CDR1 SNHLY and CDR2 FYNNEI. The CDR3 spans 16 residues. V lost 2 bases and J lost 0, with 11 bases in between. CDR3 sequence reads: CASSENIESSGNTIYF. CDR3 nucleotide sequence: TGTGCCAGCAGTGAAAACATAGAGAGCTCTGGAAACACCATATATTTT.

About this clonotype: A read error may account for a junction end that differs from germline. The CDR3 sequence: CASSFSGANVLAF. DNA for the CDR3: TGTGCAAGCAGCTTCTCTGGGGCCAACGTCCTGGCTTTC. The V call is TRBV28, the J call TRBJ2-6, with D possibly being TRBD1 (5 bases). The CDR3 runs to 13 residues. Germline V gene lookup returns CDR1 MDHEN and CDR2 SYDVKM.

Ten or more counts support this clonotype. This rearrangement joins TRBV29-1 to TRBJ2-5, with 9 bases that match TRBD2. CDR1 and CDR2 (germline): SQVTM, ANQGSEA. The CDR3 contains 11 residues. V was clipped by 8 bases and J by 6 bases; unmatched bases: 4. This chain's CDR3 is CSFSGGQTQYF. The CDR3 bases are TGCAGCTTCAGCGGGGGGCAGACCCAGTACTTC.

A remark on this clonotype: Since a much larger clone is just one base distant, this may be a read error. V and J are TRBV4-1 and TRBJ2-1, with D unresolved. CDR3 length equals 17 residues. Germline lookup yields CDR1 MGHRA and CDR2 YSYEKL. V was trimmed by 3 bases and J by 3 bases, leaving 18 bases between them. The CDR3 DNA is TGCGCCAGCAGCCAGGACGGGCCGGGTGAAAGCTACAATGAGCAGTTCTTC. Protein: CASSQDGPGESYNEQFF.

This clonotype was seen ten or more times. The rearrangement uses TRBV7-9 and TRBJ2-3; 8 nucleotides match TRBD1. Germline CDR1 and CDR2: SEHNR and FQNEAQ (reference sequence). Losses at the gene ends were 5 bases for V and 5 bases for J; bases not matched to a gene: 15. This CDR3 is 17 amino acids long. CDR3 region: CASSATLGQGLGDTQYF. The CDR3 DNA reads as TGTGCCAGCAGCGCGACCTTAGGACAGGGCCTAGGAGATACGCAGTATTTT. The complete variable domain, with remaining parts taken from reference TRBV7-9 and TRBJ2-3, reads DTGVSQNPRHKITKRGQNVTFRCDPISEHNRLYWYRQTLGQGPEFLTYFQNEAQLEKSRLLSDRFSAERPKGSFSTLEIQRTEQGDSAMYLCASSATLGQGLGDTQYFGPGTRLTVL.

Concerning this clonotype: A much larger clone lies one base from this, so it may be a read error. This chain connects TRBV19 to TRBJ2-2; 7 bases line up with TRBD1. Per the germline V gene, CDR1 is LNHDA and CDR2 is SQIVND (reference sequence). V shed 7 bases, J shed 1 base, and the junction held 3 bases outside the gene matches. This CDR3 is 14 amino acids long. The CDR3 sequence is CASMDRWNTGELFF. CDR3 nucleotide sequence: TGTGCCAGTATGGACAGGTGGAACACCGGGGAGCTGTTTTTT.

This clonotype showed up many times. The rearrangement links TRBV9 to TRBJ1-6; no clear D gene. V lost 1 base to trimming and J lost 4 bases, with 6 bases between them. Germline CDR1 is SGDLS and CDR2 is YYNGEE. This CDR3 comprises 14 residues. In DNA, the CDR3 is TGTGCCAGCAGCGTACAACTATATAATTCACCCCTCCACTTT. This gives the protein CASSVQLYNSPLHF.

Concerning this clonotype: This may stem from a read error, because a much larger clone lies one nucleotide away. V is TRBV5-4 and J is TRBJ2-1; no definite D call. CDR3 length: 13 amino acids. V gave up 4 bases and J gave up 8 bases, with 13 bases separating them. CDR1 and CDR2 (germline): SGHNT, YYREEE (reference sequence). CDR3 DNA: TGTGCCAGCAGCCTGCTTCGGGTCGATGAGCAGTTCTTC. Translating gives CASSLLRVDEQFF.